A selection of T cell receptor beta chains follows, all from one sample in a study of cytomegalovirus exposure and HLA in healthy donors. TCRdb's copy holds only in-frame clones and misses some; the assay was immunoSEQ multiplex PCR. The table shows more than 95,000 clones, with 86% occurring only once. Sequences were obtained from PBMCs. Receptors originate from a man aged 18 to 29 in good health and CMV-seronegative. Each CDR3 is given with its conserved first and last residue. D genes are given only for firm matches. Size values are once, few and many counts, or a class for expanded clones, and some rows have none.

>TRBV30|-|TRBJ2-7|-
TGTGCCTGGAGTGTGGGGGGCGAGCAGTACTTC
CAWSVGGEQYF
>TRBV27|-|TRBJ2-5|-
TGTGCCAGCAGTTTTGGGCAGGCCGGTAGAGGGGAGACCCAGTACTTC
CASSFGQAGRGETQYF
>TRBV29-1|-|TRBJ2-1|-
TGCAGCGTTCCTCTGGGTGGGGGGAATGAGCAGTTCTTC
CSVPLGGGNEQFF
>TRBV7-5|-|TRBJ2-3|-
TGTGTCAGACAAAATACGCAGTATTTT
CVRQNTQYF
>TRBV11-2|TRBD1|TRBJ2-7|-
TGTGCCAGCACCCAGGGGGTCACCTTCTCCTACGAGCAGTACTTC
CASTQGVTFSYEQYF
>TRBV29-1|-|TRBJ2-1|-
TGCAGCGTTGGGGGGACATCCTACAATGAGCAGTTCTTC
CSVGGTSYNEQFF
>TRBV7-2|-|TRBJ1-4|-
TGTGCCAGCAGCCTAGACCCCGGTCCCAATGAAAAACTGTTTTTT
CASSLDPGPNEKLFF
>TRBV9|TRBD1|TRBJ1-2|-
TGTGCCAGCAGCGTAGGGAGGACAGGCGATAACTATGGCTACACCTTC
CASSVGRTGDNYGYTF
>TRBV2|-|TRBJ2-6|-
TGTGCCAGCAGTGAAAGCGGATCTGGGGCCAACGTCCTGACTTTC
CASSESGSGANVLTF
>TRBV29-1|-|TRBJ2-5|-
TGTAGCGTTGACGTGGCAGAAACCATCCAAGAGACCCAGTACTTC
CSVDVAETIQETQYF
>TRBV6-5|TRBD1|TRBJ1-2|-
TGTGCCAGCAGTGGGACAGGGGGTGGCTACACCTTC
CASSGTGGGYTF
>TRBV27|-|TRBJ2-5|-
TGTGCCAGCAGTCCATGGCGGGGAGGGGGTTTAGAGACCCAGTACTTC
CASSPWRGGGLETQYF
>TRBV25-1|TRBD2|TRBJ2-7|few
TGTGCCACCCAAATAGCGGGAGCCCCAAACGAGCAGTACTTC
CATQIAGAPNEQYF
>TRBV5-6|-|TRBJ2-1|-
TGTGCCAGCAGCCTTCACAGGAGCTCCTACAATGAGCAGTTCTTC
CASSLHRSSYNEQFF
>TRBV7-8|TRBD2|TRBJ2-1|-
TGTGCCAGCAGCTTATCTAGCGGGGGCTACAATGAGCAGTTCTTC
CASSLSSGGYNEQFF
>TRBV6-1|-|TRBJ2-7|-
TGTGCCAGCAGTGGGCGGGACCGATTCTCCTACGAGCAGTACTTC
CASSGRDRFSYEQYF
>TRBV25-1|TRBD1|TRBJ2-1|-
TGTGCCAGCAGTGTTTCGGGGACAGGGCGCAATGAGCAGTTCTTC
CASSVSGTGRNEQFF
>TRBV7-2|-|TRBJ2-7|-
TGTGCCAGCAGCTTAGAGGTAGCGGCGTCCTACGAGCAGTACTTC
CASSLEVAASYEQYF
>TRBV14|TRBD1|TRBJ1-2|-
TGTGCCAGCAGCCTGCACAGGGGTTCTAACTATGGCTACACCTTC
CASSLHRGSNYGYTF
>TRBV11-2|-|TRBJ2-7|-
TGTGCCAGCAGATCGACAGGCTACTCCTACGAGCAGTACTTC
CASRSTGYSYEQYF
>TRBV5-6|TRBD2|TRBJ2-3|-
TGTGCCAGCAGCCGACCTCGGGGGGGCCAGACAGATACGCAGTATTTT
CASSRPRGGQTDTQYF
>TRBV5-4|TRBD1|TRBJ2-2|once
TGTGCCAGCAGCTTGCGACAGGGAACCACCGGGGAGCTGTTTTTT
CASSLRQGTTGELFF
>TRBV5-4|TRBD2|TRBJ2-2|-
TGTGCCAGCAGCCGTAGCGGGCTGAACACCGGGGAGCTGTTTTTT
CASSRSGLNTGELFF
>TRBV2|TRBD1|TRBJ1-4|-
TGTGCCAGCAGTGAAGCCTGGACAGGTAGTAATGAAAAACTGTTTTTT
CASSEAWTGSNEKLFF
>TRBV12-1|-|TRBJ2-2|-
TGTGCCAGCAGCTTCACGACTCGAAACGGGGAGCTGTTTTTT
CASSFTTRNGELFF
>TRBV5-6|TRBD1|TRBJ2-7|-
TGTGCCAGCAGCTTGGACGGCAGGGGGTTGTACGAGCAGTACTTC
CASSLDGRGLYEQYF
>TRBV2|TRBD1|TRBJ1-2|-
TGTGCCAGCTGGGACAGGGTCTATGGCTACACCTTC
CASWDRVYGYTF
>TRBV19|-|TRBJ1-1|-
TGTGCCACCTCTCCGACAGTGAACACTGAAGCTTTCTTT
CATSPTVNTEAFF
>TRBV2|-|TRBJ2-1|-
TGTGCCAGCAGTGGAGGGCAGCCCTGGGACAATGAGCAGTTCTTC
CASSGGQPWDNEQFF
>TRBV27|TRBD1|TRBJ1-1|-
TGTGCCAGCAGGGCGGGGACAGGGTCTATCTCGACTGAAGCTTTCTTT
CASRAGTGSISTEAFF
>TRBV10-3|TRBD1|TRBJ2-3|once
TGTGCCATCAGGGGACAGAGCACAGATACGCAGTATTTT
CAIRGQSTDTQYF
>TRBV6-5|-|TRBJ1-3|-
TGTGCCAGCAGTTACAGACAGGACGCGGGAAACACCATATATTTT
CASSYRQDAGNTIYF
>TRBV30|-|TRBJ2-7|-
TGTGCCTGGGGAAGAGGCGGCTACGAGCAGTACTTC
CAWGRGGYEQYF
>TRBV19|-|TRBJ1-1|-
TGTGCCAGTAGTCCGGGGATCGCGGAAGCTTTCTTT
CASSPGIAEAFF
>TRBV29-1|-|TRBJ1-2|-
TGCAGCGCCGGGGTAGCAGGCTACACCTTC
CSAGVAGYTF